Presented here are 17 T cell receptor beta chains from one specimen sequenced in a study of radiation and T cells in renal cell carcinoma. Regarding time point: blood 4 weeks post-SBRT, at nephrectomy. Documented treatment: 15 Gy SBRT to primary tumor, nephrectomy 4 weeks later. Only in-frame clones appear in the TCRdb table, and some are missing; sequencing was by immunoSEQ multiplex PCR. This table holds roughly 160,000 clones, 88% found once. Source: blood, taken from a patient whose treatment included radiotherapy and nephrectomy. The receptors derive from a woman in her forties or fifties with renal cell carcinoma.

The J gene is TRBJ1-5, the V gene TRBV7-9; tentative D call: TRBD1 (5 bases). The V end lost 5 bases, the J end lost 9 bases, and 17 bases lay between the germline ends. CDR1 and CDR2 (germline): SEHNR, FQNEAQ (reference sequence). The CDR3 has 14 residues. DNA for the CDR3: TGTGCCAGCAGCACTACCCGGGACCCAAGGCCCCAGCATTTT. Amino acids: CASSTTRDPRPQHF. Variable domain in full (rest from reference TRBV7-9 and TRBJ1-5): DTGVSQNPRHKITKRGQNVTFRCDPISEHNRLYWYRQTLGQGPEFLTYFQNEAQLEKSRLLSDRFSAERPKGSFSTLEIQRTEQGDSAMYLCASSTTRDPRPQHFGDGTRLSIL.

The chain is built from TRBV4-1 and TRBJ1-4; the D is unclear. Germline CDR1 reads MGHRA; CDR2 reads YSYEKL. With 0 bases removed from V and 10 bases from J, the gap between germline ends came to 15 bases. The CDR3 has 15 residues. The CDR3 bases are TGCGCCAGCAGCCAAGATTTGACGGGAGGAGGAAAACTGTTTTTT. The encoded protein is CASSQDLTGGGKLFF.

The chain couples TRBV19 to TRBJ1-1; D ambiguous. The CDR3 consists of 13 residues. Germline CDR1 and CDR2: LNHDA and SQIVND (reference sequence). V gave up 4 bases and J gave up 4 bases, with 10 bases separating them. The CDR3 spells CASSKPGVTEAFF. CDR3 DNA: TGTGCCAGTAGTAAACCAGGAGTCACTGAAGCTTTCTTT.

V is TRBV9 and J is TRBJ1-2, with D unclear. This CDR3 has 14 residues. The germline CDR1 and CDR2 sequences are SGDLS and YYNGEE. Trimming pared 0 bases from V and 8 bases from J, leaving 14 bases between. The CDR3 bases are TGTGCCAGCAGCGTAGTCTTGGGAGGAAAGGGCTACACCTTC. It is translated as CASSVVLGGKGYTF. Using reference TRBV9 and TRBJ1-2 for the parts outside the CDR3, the full variable domain is DSGVTQTPKHLITATGQRVTLRCSPRSGDLSVYWYQQSLDQGLQFLIQYYNGEERAKGNILERFSAQQFPDLHSELNLSSLELGDSALYFCASSVVLGGKGYTFGSGTRLTVV.

The chain has TRBV6-5 and TRBJ2-2; perhaps TRBD1 as D (8 bases). The V and J ends lost 5 bases and 7 bases respectively, with 17 bases between them. Germline V gene data show CDR1 as MNHEY and CDR2 as SVGAGI. The CDR3 contains 15 residues. This chain's CDR3 is CASSPGGTGVGELFF. CDR3 coding DNA: TGTGCCAGCAGTCCCGGGGGGACAGGAGTCGGGGAGCTGTTTTTT.

This clone appeared a single time. This chain joins TRBV10-1 and TRBJ2-7; 7 positions match TRBD1. V lost 4 bases, J lost 1 base, and 16 bases stayed unmatched. The CDR3 extends over 18 amino acids. Germline values: CDR1 WNHNN, CDR2 SYGVQD (reference sequence). The CDR3 DNA is TGCGCCAGCAGTGGAGCTCACTCCCGGGACAGACTATCCTACGAGCAGTACTTC. Translating it yields CASSGAHSRDRLSYEQYF.

The V and J genes are TRBV9 and TRBJ1-3; D not resolved. The V gene lost 4 bases and the J gene lost 5 bases, with 10 bases spanning the gap. CDR3 length: 13 amino acids. Germline CDR1 SGDLS, CDR2 YYNGEE. CDR3 in amino acids: CASSSPVRNTIYF. DNA for the CDR3: TGTGCCAGCAGCTCGCCGGTTAGAAACACCATATATTTT.

This chain joins TRBV7-9 and TRBJ2-2; 7 nucleotides agree with TRBD1. The germline V gene encodes CDR1 SEHNR and CDR2 FQNEAQ (reference sequence). The CDR3 contains 15 residues. The J segment lost 0 bases and the V segment lost 5 bases, leaving 3 bases of the junction unmatched. The CDR3 is CASSPQGANTGELFF. The CDR3 DNA follows: TGTGCCAGCAGCCCCCAGGGGGCGAACACCGGGGAGCTGTTTTTT.

CDR3 residues: CASSPLSGSGANVLTF. The CDR3 nucleotides read TGTGCCAGCTCACCCTTATCGGGCTCTGGGGCCAACGTCCTGACTTTC. The J gene is TRBJ2-6, the V gene TRBV18; no firm D call. Per the germline V gene, CDR1 is KGHSH and CDR2 is LQKENI. The V gene lost 3 bases and the J gene lost 0 bases, with 9 bases spanning the gap. This CDR3 is 16 amino acids long.

The chain joins TRBV5-4 to TRBJ1-2, with D uncertain. Germline CDR1 is SGHNT and CDR2 is YYREEE (reference sequence). The CDR3 contains 14 residues. V lost 0 bases, J lost 4 bases, and 10 bases lay in between. The CDR3, as DNA: TGTGCCAGCAGCTTGGCCTTAGGGTCCTATGGCTACACCTTC. Amino acid sequence: CASSLALGSYGYTF.

This rearrangement joins TRBV15 to TRBJ2-5; 12 nucleotides agree with TRBD2. The CDR3 consists of 16 residues. The ends lost 3 bases at V and 4 bases at J; junction bases unmatched: 6. Per the germline V gene, CDR1 is LNHNV and CDR2 is YYDKDF (reference sequence). The CDR3 reads CATSSRTSGALETQYF. For the CDR3, the DNA is TGTGCCACCAGCAGCCGGACTAGCGGGGCCCTAGAGACCCAGTACTTC.

The J gene is TRBJ1-1, the V gene TRBV5-1; 8 bases fit TRBD1. The CDR3 extends over 14 amino acids. The ends lost 4 bases at V and 3 bases at J; junction bases unmatched: 5. Germline loops: CDR1 SGHRS, CDR2 YFSETQ. CDR3 sequence (DNA): TGCGCCAGCAGCGCCTCAGGGGGCGACACTGAAGCTTTCTTT. Amino acid sequence: CASSASGGDTEAFF.

This rearrangement joins TRBV14 to TRBJ2-1; unclear D gene. Trimming took off 6 bases at V and 0 bases at J, with 9 bases between the two ends. Germline V gene sequence: CDR1 SGHDN, CDR2 FVKESK. This CDR3 spans 14 amino acids. In DNA form, the CDR3 reads TGTGCCAGCAGTAGGGTTAGCTCCTACAATGAGCAGTTCTTC. Its translation is CASSRVSSYNEQFF.

The chain employs TRBV30 and TRBJ2-1; D is ambiguous. Germline V gene data show CDR1 as GTSNPN and CDR2 as SVGIG (reference sequence). V dropped 0 bases and J dropped 9 bases, with 9 bases sitting between them. CDR3 length: 12 amino acids. CDR3 in amino acids: CAWSVISAEQFF. In nucleotides, the CDR3 is TGTGCCTGGAGTGTAATTTCGGCTGAGCAGTTCTTC.

The chain couples TRBV9 to TRBJ2-7; 8 positions match TRBD2. Per germline, CDR1 SGDLS and CDR2 YYNGEE. The V segment lost 4 bases and the J segment 3 bases; nucleotides outside the gene matches: 9. The CDR3 has 15 residues. This CDR3 is CASSPRGGDNYEQYF. CDR3 DNA sequence: TGTGCCAGCAGCCCCCGGGGGGGGGATAACTACGAGCAGTACTTC.

The chain is built from TRBV18 and TRBJ1-2, with TRBD1 matching over 7 bases. With 6 bases clipped from V and 8 bases from J, the junction kept 12 bases outside the gene matches. Germline values: CDR1 KGHSH, CDR2 LQKENI. The CDR3 is made up of 14 amino acids. The CDR3 DNA sequence: TGTGCCAGCTCGCTGGGACAGCTTAATGGAGGCTACACCTTC. Amino acids: CASSLGQLNGGYTF.

The chain carries TRBV6-1 and TRBJ1-2, with D perhaps TRBD1 (5 bases). The CDR3 consists of 14 residues. Germline loops: CDR1 MNHNS, CDR2 SASEGT. Trimming stripped 2 bases from V and 3 bases from J, with 10 bases between. CDR3: CASSEPTTDYGYTF. As DNA, the CDR3 is TGTGCCAGCAGTGAACCTACGACAGACTATGGCTACACCTTC.